This TCR beta chain stems from a study of chemoradiotherapy in HPV16-positive cancers. Study results and caveats: Non-HPV-specific T cells did not expand in tumors during treatment, whereas candidate HPV-specific clones and E7-related motifs did.

The data were produced by immunoSEQ multiplex PCR, yet TCRdb's version contains in-frame clones alone and is incomplete. The sample includes more than 10,000 clones, 89% seen only once; the top ten take roughly a fifth. The CDR3 covers 13 residues. V lost 1 base to trimming and J lost 9 bases, with 10 bases between them. Germline assignment: CDR1 MGHRA and CDR2 YSYEKL. A word on this clone: What it binds is unknown.

The V and J genes are TRBV4-1 and TRBJ1-5; D not resolved. The sample consisted of blood, taken from a patient who underwent chemoradiotherapy. The clonotype originates from a human donor with HPV-associated anogenital cancer. The CDR3 is CASSQGISRPQHF. Written as DNA, the CDR3 is TGCGCCAGCAGCCAAGGTATCTCGCGGCCCCAGCATTTT.